This T cell receptor beta chain was captured by sequencing in a study of blood T cell repertoires in COVID-19. About the research overall: Whether acute or convalescent, the COVID-19 samples came from the United States, Italy and Spain. Sample material is recorded as cDNA or gDNA derived from T cells, B-cell-depleted T cells, or PBMCs.

The CDR3 spans 13 residues. The ends lost 5 bases at V and 3 bases at J; junction bases unmatched: 3. Germline V CDR1 and CDR2: KGHDR, SFDVKD. Authors' analysis steps: Amplification from reference gene primers served as the basis for estimated nucleated cell counts. Repertoires were generated with immunoSEQ multiplex PCR, while TCRdb's copy carries only in-frame clones and drops some. V, J and clone size are taken as reported in that table, and D and trimming were inferred from the DNA itself. The sample carries roughly 64,000 clones, approximately 83% recorded once. This chain joins TRBV24-1 and TRBJ2-7; 7 bases fit TRBD1. This clonotype was obtained from a man aged 40-49 years with acute or convalescent COVID-19. Sequenced input: peripheral blood. The CDR3 is CATSGQGDYEQYF. The CDR3 DNA reads TGTGCCACCAGTGGACAGGGAGACTACGAGCAGTACTTC.